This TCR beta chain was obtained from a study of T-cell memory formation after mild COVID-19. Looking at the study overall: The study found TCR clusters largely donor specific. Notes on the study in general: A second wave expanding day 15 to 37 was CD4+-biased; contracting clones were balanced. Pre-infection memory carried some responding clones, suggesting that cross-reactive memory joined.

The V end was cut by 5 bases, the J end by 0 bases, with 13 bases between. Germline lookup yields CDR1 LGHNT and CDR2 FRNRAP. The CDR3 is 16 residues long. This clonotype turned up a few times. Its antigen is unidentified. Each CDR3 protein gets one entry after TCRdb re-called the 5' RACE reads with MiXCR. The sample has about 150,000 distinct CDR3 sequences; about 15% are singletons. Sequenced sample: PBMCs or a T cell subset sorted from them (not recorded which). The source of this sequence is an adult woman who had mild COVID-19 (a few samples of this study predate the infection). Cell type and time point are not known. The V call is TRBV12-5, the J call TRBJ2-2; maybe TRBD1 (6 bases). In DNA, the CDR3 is TGTGCTAGTGGTGTCAACAGGGCGGCGAACACCGGGGAGCTGTTTTTT. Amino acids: CASGVNRAANTGELFF.